Listed below are T cell receptor beta chains from one sample, sequenced in a study of T-cell reconstitution after alpha-beta-depleted transplantation in children. TCRdb fed the PCR reads into MiXCR, producing one record per CDR3 protein. The table records about 200,000 distinct CDR3 sequences, 6.3% of them present only once. This sample comprised PBMCs, obtained before TCRalphabeta/CD19-depleted stem cell transplant. These receptors were collected from a girl less than two years old with combined immunodeficiency, due to receive a stem cell transplant. Each CDR3 is given with its conserved first and last residue. D genes are given only for firm matches. Where a row states a size, it is once, few, many or the class of an expanded clone; other rows omit it.

d_gene	v_gene	j_gene	abundance	CDR3nt	CDR3aa
TRBD2	TRBV12-3/TRBV12-4	TRBJ2-3	many	TGTGCCAGCAGGGGAGGGTTCGCCTCTAGCACAGATACGCAGTATTTT	CASRGGFASSTDTQYF
.	TRBV9	TRBJ2-1	many	TGTGCCAGCAGCCCTCAGACCATCCCCGGAACCAATGAGCAGTTCTTC	CASSPQTIPGTNEQFF
TRBD2	TRBV12-3/TRBV12-4	TRBJ2-5	many	TGTGCCAGCAGTTTATGGAGTAGCGGGAGTTGGGAGACCCAGTACTTC	CASSLWSSGSWETQYF
TRBD2	TRBV4-3	TRBJ2-5	few	TGCGCCAGCAGCCAAGGGTCCGGGACTAGCGGTGGAGAGACCCAGTACTTC	CASSQGSGTSGGETQYF
.	TRBV9	TRBJ2-1	many	TGTGCCAGCAGCGGAACAGGGTCAATGAGCCATGAGCAGTTCTTC	CASSGTGSMSHEQFF
.	TRBV20-1	TRBJ2-1	.	TGCAGTGCAAACAGCCTAAAAAAATATGAGCAGTTCTTC	CSANSLKKYEQFF
.	TRBV29-1	TRBJ1-2	many	TGCAGCGTTGAAGATTGGATGAGGGGAGGGTATGGCTACACCTTC	CSVEDWMRGGYGYTF
.	TRBV20-1	TRBJ1-1	many	TGCAGTGCTTTACAGGGAACCCACACTGAAGCTTTCTTT	CSALQGTHTEAFF
TRBD1	TRBV12-3/TRBV12-4	TRBJ1-6	many	TGTGCCAGCTGGGACAGCGAGGAATCCCTCCACTTT	CASWDSEESLHF
TRBD2	TRBV20-1	TRBJ2-3	many	TGCAGTGCTATCGGCGCACTAGCGCTAAGCACAGATACGCAGTATTTT	CSAIGALALSTDTQYF
TRBD2	TRBV9	TRBJ2-1	many	TGTGCCAGCAGCGTCTCCGGGACTAGCTCCAATGAGCAGTTCTTC	CASSVSGTSSNEQFF
.	TRBV13	TRBJ1-1	few	TGTGCCAGCAGCTTATCCGTATCCCCCCGCGTTCAGGGGAGGATGAACACTGAAGCTTTCTTT	CASSLSVSPRVQGRMNTEAFF
.	TRBV29-1	TRBJ2-2	many	TGCAGCGTCTCGGGCCCCTTATCGGGGGAGCTGTTTTTT	CSVSGPLSGELFF